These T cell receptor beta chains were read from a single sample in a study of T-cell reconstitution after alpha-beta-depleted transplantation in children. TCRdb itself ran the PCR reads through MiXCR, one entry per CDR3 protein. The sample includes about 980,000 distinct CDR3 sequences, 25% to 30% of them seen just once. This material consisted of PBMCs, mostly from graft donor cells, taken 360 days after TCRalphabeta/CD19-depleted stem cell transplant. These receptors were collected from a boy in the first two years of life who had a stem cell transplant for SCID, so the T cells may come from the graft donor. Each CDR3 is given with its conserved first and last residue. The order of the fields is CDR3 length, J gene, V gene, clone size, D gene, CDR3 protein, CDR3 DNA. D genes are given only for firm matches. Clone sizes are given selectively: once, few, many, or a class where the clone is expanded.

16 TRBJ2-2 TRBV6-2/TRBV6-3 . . CASSYLGHPPGGELFF TGTGCCAGCAGTTACTTGGGACACCCTCCCGGAGGGGAGCTGTTTTTT
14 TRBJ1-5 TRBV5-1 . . CASKMDDRNQPQHF TGCGCCAGCAAAATGGATGATCGGAATCAGCCCCAGCATTTT
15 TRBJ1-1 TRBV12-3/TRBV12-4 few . CASSLYRDRGTEAFF TGTGCCAGCAGCCTCTACAGGGATCGCGGCACTGAAGCTTTCTTT
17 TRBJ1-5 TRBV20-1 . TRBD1 CSARRTGASYSNQPQHF TGCAGTGCTCGCCGGACAGGGGCCTCTTATAGCAATCAGCCCCAGCATTTT
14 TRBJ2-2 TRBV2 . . CASRLNSNTGELFF TGTGCCAGCAGACTCAACAGCAACACCGGGGAGCTGTTTTTT
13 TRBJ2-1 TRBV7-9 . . CASSLGDTGEQFF TGTGCCAGCAGCTTAGGGGACACGGGGGAGCAGTTCTTC
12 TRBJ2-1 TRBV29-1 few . CSVARDYNEQFF TGCAGCGTTGCCAGGGACTACAATGAGCAGTTCTTC
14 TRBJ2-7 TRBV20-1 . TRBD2 CSAGGTSGRDEQYF TGCAGTGCTGGAGGGACTAGCGGGCGCGACGAGCAGTACTTC
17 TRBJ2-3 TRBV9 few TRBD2 CASSVDPSGGITDTQYF TGTGCCAGCAGCGTAGATCCTAGCGGGGGAATCACAGATACGCAGTATTTT
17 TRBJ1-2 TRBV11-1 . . CASSPREAGYGSNGYTF TGTGCCAGCAGCCCTAGGGAGGCAGGCTACGGGTCTAATGGCTACACCTTC
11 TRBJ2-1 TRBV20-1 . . CSAPLRDEQFF TGCAGTGCCCCGCTACGCGATGAGCAGTTCTTC
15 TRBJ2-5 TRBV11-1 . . CASSPGAGAQETQYF TGTGCCAGCAGCCCCGGCGCAGGCGCACAAGAGACCCAGTACTTC
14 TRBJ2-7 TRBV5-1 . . CASSPGDTIYEQYF TGCGCCAGCAGCCCGGGGGACACTATTTACGAGCAGTACTTC
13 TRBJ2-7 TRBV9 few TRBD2 CASSVAGVDEQYF TGTGCCAGCAGCGTGGCGGGGGTTGACGAGCAGTACTTC
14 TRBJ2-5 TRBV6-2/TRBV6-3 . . CASSYSTGRGTQYF TGTGCCAGCAGTTACTCGACCGGAAGGGGGACCCAGTACTTC
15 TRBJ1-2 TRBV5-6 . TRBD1 CASSTRDRPLYGYTF TGTGCCAGCAGCACCCGGGACAGGCCTCTTTATGGCTACACCTTC
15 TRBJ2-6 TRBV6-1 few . CASRGGASGANVLTF TGTGCCAGCAGGGGGGGGGCGTCTGGGGCCAACGTCCTGACTTTC
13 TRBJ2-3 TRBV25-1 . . CASSEYSVDTQYF TGTGCCAGCAGTGAATATTCGGTCGATACGCAGTATTTT
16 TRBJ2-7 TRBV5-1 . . CASSLAGDSSLYEQYF TGCGCCAGCAGCTTGGCCGGTGACAGCTCCCTCTACGAGCAGTACTTC
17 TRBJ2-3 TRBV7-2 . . CASSLVGAGASTDTQYF TGTGCCAGCAGCTTAGTGGGGGCGGGGGCGTCCACAGATACGCAGTATTTT
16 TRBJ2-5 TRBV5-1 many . CASSLAGGSPQETQYF TGCGCCAGCAGCTTGGCTGGTGGGAGCCCCCAAGAGACCCAGTACTTC
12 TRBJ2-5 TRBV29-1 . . CSVEGGDVSQYF TGCAGCGTTGAGGGGGGAGATGTGAGCCAGTACTTC